Following are 24 T cell receptor beta chains from one sample sequenced in a study of cytomegalovirus exposure and HLA in healthy donors. This PCR relied on a set of 60 Vbeta primers and 13 Jbeta primers. Profiled with immunoSEQ multiplex PCR; TCRdb holds only in-frame clones, not every one. The table includes 25,000 to 35,000 clones, 44% detected once. Source material: PBMCs. The receptors originated from a woman aged 45-65 years in good health and CMV-seronegative.

V gene TRBV7-8 combines with J gene TRBJ2-2; D is perhaps TRBD2 (6 bases). Germline V gives CDR1 SGHVS, CDR2 FQNEAQ. The CDR3 extends over 16 amino acids. V was pared by 2 bases and J by 3 bases, with 13 bases between. CDR3: CASSLSGSGHTGELFF. In DNA form, the CDR3 reads TGTGCCAGCAGCTTATCAGGTAGCGGCCACACCGGGGAGCTGTTTTTT.

The chain has TRBV7-9 and TRBJ1-6; 10 bases are shared with TRBD1. This CDR3 is 14 amino acids long. Germline lookup yields CDR1 SEHNR and CDR2 FQNEAQ (reference sequence). V gave up 5 bases and J gave up 10 bases; unmatched junction bases: 5. This CDR3 is CASSPGQGESPLHF. Written as DNA, the CDR3 is TGTGCCAGCAGCCCCGGACAGGGGGAATCACCCCTCCACTTT. The full variable domain, its missing parts supplied by reference TRBV7-9 and TRBJ1-6, is DTGVSQNPRHKITKRGQNVTFRCDPISEHNRLYWYRQTLGQGPEFLTYFQNEAQLEKSRLLSDRFSAERPKGSFSTLEIQRTEQGDSAMYLCASSPGQGESPLHFGNGTRLTVT.

The chain joins TRBV25-1 to TRBJ2-1, with TRBD1 identical over 8 bases. The CDR3 loop spans 15 amino acids. Trimming cost V 8 bases and J 7 bases; bases outside gene matches: 13. CDR1 and CDR2 from the germline V gene are MGHDK and SYGVNS. CDR3 in amino acids: CASRPVTGAGNEQFF. CDR3 sequence (DNA): TGTGCCAGCCGACCTGTGACAGGGGCCGGGAATGAGCAGTTCTTC.

This clone has just a few counts. The chain recombines TRBV7-2 with TRBJ2-7; the match to TRBD2 covers 14 bases. The CDR3 length is 17 residues. The germline V gene encodes CDR1 SGHTA and CDR2 FQGNSA. V was pared by 3 bases and J by 3 bases, with 7 bases of the junction left unmatched. CDR3 nucleotide sequence: TGTGCCAGCAGCTTGGGACTAGCGGGAGCTTCTATCTACGAGCAGTACTTC. Translating it yields CASSLGLAGASIYEQYF.

This sequence joins TRBV7-3 and TRBJ2-7, with 9 bases matching TRBD1. The germline gives CDR1 SGHTA, CDR2 FQGTGA. The CDR3 consists of 13 residues. V was clipped by 4 bases and J by 6 bases; unmatched bases: 4. DNA of the CDR3: TGTGCCAGCAGCTCCGGGACAGGGAGCGAGCAGTACTTC. Residues: CASSSGTGSEQYF.

The gene calls are TRBV5-6 and TRBJ2-5, with TRBD1 matching 8 bases. The CDR3 contains 15 residues. J lost 5 bases, V lost 2 bases, and 8 bases had no gene match. The V gene's germline CDR1 is SGHDT and CDR2 YYEEEE. CDR3 in DNA: TGTGCCAGCAGCTTACCCAGACAGGGGTCGGAGACCCAGTACTTC. Translated: CASSLPRQGSETQYF. The complete variable domain, with remaining parts taken from reference TRBV5-6 and TRBJ2-5, reads DAGVTQSPTHLIKTRGQQVTLRCSPKSGHDTVSWYQQALGQGPQFIFQYYEEEERQRGNFPDRFSGHQFPNYSSELNVNALLLGDSALYLCASSLPRQGSETQYFGPGTRLLVL.

The CDR3 sequence: CSVEGTGGGLSGNTIYF. CDR3 coding DNA: TGCAGCGTTGAAGGGACAGGGGGAGGGCTCTCTGGAAACACCATATATTTT. V usage is TRBV29-1 and J usage is TRBJ1-3; 10 bases agree with TRBD1. This CDR3 comprises 17 residues. With V trimmed by 1 base and J by 0 bases, 6 bases remained unmatched. Per the germline V gene, CDR1 is SQVTM and CDR2 is ANQGSEA.

This sequence joins TRBV2 and TRBJ2-2; D is undetermined. The CDR3 is 14 residues long. Per germline, CDR1 SNHLY and CDR2 FYNNEI. Trimming stripped 6 bases from V and 5 bases from J, with 13 bases between. The CDR3 bases are TGTGCCAGCAGACCCGCGGTGGCTACCGGGGAGCTGTTTTTT. It yields the protein CASRPAVATGELFF.

This clone appeared once. The chain combines TRBV28 with TRBJ2-5, with 7 bases identical to TRBD1. The germline V gene has CDR1 MDHEN and CDR2 SYDVKM. The CDR3 runs to 15 residues. V gave up 6 bases and J gave up 2 bases; unmatched junction bases: 9. CDR3 sequence reads: CASRIDGTVQETQYF. The CDR3 bases are TGTGCCAGCAGGATTGATGGGACAGTTCAAGAGACCCAGTACTTC.

The chain is built from TRBV4-1 and TRBJ2-7; 10 bases are a match to TRBD1. Per the germline V gene, CDR1 is MGHRA and CDR2 is YSYEKL. After removal of 6 bases from V and 6 bases from J, the junction contained 5 bases not matched to a gene. The CDR3 is 13 residues long. CDR3 loop: CASRGQGYSEQYF. The CDR3 DNA is TGCGCCAGCAGGGGACAGGGGTACAGCGAGCAGTACTTC.

J is TRBJ2-2 and V is TRBV12-2; the table assigns TRBD2, which was not confirmed against the DNA. TRBV12-2 represents a pseudogene. The CDR3 totals 17 residues. This CDR3 reads CASRFTGGGLGTGELFF. CDR3 coding DNA: TGTGCAAGTCGCTTTACGGGGGGGGGCCTGGGCACCGGGGAGCTGTTTTTT.

This chain uses TRBV9 with TRBJ1-1; no clear D. The length of the CDR3 is 14 residues. CDR1 is SGDLS, CDR2 YYNGEE, per germline. Trimming removed 2 bases at V and 0 bases at J, with 8 bases between. In nucleotides, the CDR3 is TGTGCCAGCAGCGTTACAGATATGAACACTGAAGCTTTCTTT. Translation: CASSVTDMNTEAFF.

This clone is medium-sized by share. This rearrangement joins TRBV4-1 to TRBJ1-1; TRBD1 matches at 9 bases. V dropped 7 bases and J dropped 7; count of bases not matched to a gene: 7. CDR3 length equals 13 residues. CDR1 is MGHRA, CDR2 YSYEKL, per germline. CDR3 sequence reads: CASTGQGLLEAFF. The CDR3 DNA reads TGCGCCAGCACGGGACAGGGCTTACTTGAAGCTTTCTTT.

CDR3 sequence: CASSESIGLAGELFF. CDR3 in DNA: TGCGCCAGCAGTGAGTCGATTGGGCTCGCCGGGGAGCTGTTTTTT. The V gene is TRBV10-1, the J gene TRBJ2-2; D is ambiguous. CDR3 length: 15 amino acids. The V end lost 0 bases, the J end lost 6 bases, and 11 bases lay between the germline ends. Germline V lookup: CDR1 WNHNN, CDR2 SYGVQD (reference sequence).

The chain recombines TRBV6-1 with TRBJ2-5; a possible D gene is TRBD1 (5 bases). The germline V gene has CDR1 MNHNS and CDR2 SASEGT. The CDR3 has 13 amino acids. The V end lost 6 bases, the J end lost 11 bases, and 19 bases lay between the germline ends. This chain's CDR3 is CASRLRGIEEQYF. For the CDR3, the DNA is TGTGCCAGCAGACTTAGGGGCATAGAAGAGCAGTACTTC.

Points on this clone: One junction end does not reproduce the germline sequence, and a read error may be involved. V is TRBV7-9 and J is TRBJ2-1, with TRBD2 as a possible D gene (7 bases). Germline assignment: CDR1 SEHNR and CDR2 FQNEAQ (reference sequence). The CDR3 has 18 amino acids. CDR3 coding DNA: TGTTCCAGCAGCGGGAACAGGGAGCCGGGGAGCTCCTACAATGAGCAGTTCTTC. Its protein product is CSSSGNREPGSSYNEQFF. Supplemented by reference TRBV7-9 and TRBJ2-1, the full variable domain reads DTGVSQNPRHKITKRGQNVTFRCDPISEHNRLYWYRQTLGQGPEFLTYFQNEAQLEKSRLLSDRFSAERPKGSFSTLEIQRTEQGDSAMYLCSSSGNREPGSSYNEQFFGPGTRLTVL.

The CDR3 DNA follows: TGTGCCAGTAATCAGTGGTTGGCAGATACGCAGTATTTT. Protein sequence: CASNQWLADTQYF. The V call is TRBV19, the J call TRBJ2-3; D remains unclear. This CDR3 contains 13 residues. The V gene lost 7 bases and the J gene lost 4 bases, with 12 bases spanning the gap. Germline loops: CDR1 LNHDA, CDR2 SQIVND (reference sequence).

CDR3 DNA: TGTGCCTGGAGTGTACTAGCGGGAGCTCGGAATGAGCAGTTCTTC. Its protein product is CAWSVLAGARNEQFF. The chain has TRBV30 and TRBJ2-1, with TRBD2 matching over 11 bases. The V gene end was trimmed by 0 bases and the J gene end by 7 bases; junction bases not matched to a gene: 5. This CDR3 spans 15 amino acids. CDR1 is GTSNPN and CDR2 is SVGIG in the germline V gene (reference sequence).

The chain recombines TRBV9 with TRBJ2-3; D possibly corresponds to TRBD2 (6 bases). The CDR3 totals 15 residues. V lost 5 bases to trimming and J lost 2 bases, with 15 bases between them. The germline CDR1 and CDR2 sequences are SGDLS and YYNGEE. CDR3 in amino acids: CASSAAGPITDTQYF. CDR3 sequence (DNA): TGTGCCAGCAGTGCAGCGGGCCCGATCACAGATACGCAGTATTTT.

Only a few counts were recorded for this clone. This rearrangement joins TRBV2 to TRBJ2-3; TRBD1 is a possible D gene (5 bases). This CDR3 comprises 13 residues. V dropped 6 bases and J dropped 2 bases, with 9 bases sitting between them. Germline CDR1 reads SNHLY; CDR2 reads FYNNEI. CDR3 sequence reads: CASRTDNTDTQYF. The DNA for the CDR3 is TGTGCCAGCAGGACAGACAACACAGATACGCAGTATTTT.

The chain combines TRBV28 with TRBJ1-5; 7 bases are shared with TRBD1. CDR1 is MDHEN, CDR2 SYDVKM, per germline. The V and J ends lost 4 bases and 7 bases, in that order; junction bases with no gene match: 16. The CDR3 covers 17 residues. Written as DNA, the CDR3 is TGTGCCAGCAGTTCGAACCCGGGACAGATAGGAAGCCAGCCCCAGCATTTT. This sequence encodes CASSSNPGQIGSQPQHF.

The genes are TRBV10-3 and TRBJ2-1; weak D call: TRBD2 (5 bases). This CDR3 has 13 amino acids. V lost 4 bases, J lost 4 bases, and 8 bases lay in between. Germline assignment: CDR1 ENHRY and CDR2 SYGVKD. The CDR3 coding sequence is TGTGCCATCAGTGGGTTAGCGTACAATGAGCAGTTCTTC. Amino acid sequence: CAISGLAYNEQFF.

The DNA for the CDR3 is TGTGCCAGCAGCCAAGAGGGCGGGGGCGCGGGAGATACGCAGTATTTT. It yields the protein CASSQEGGGAGDTQYF. The chain joins TRBV4-2 to TRBJ2-3; D is possibly TRBD2 (7 bases). CDR3 length equals 16 residues. The germline V and J ends were trimmed by 0 bases and 5 bases, with 15 bases remaining between them. CDR1 and CDR2 (germline): LGHNA, YNFKEQ.

The V gene is TRBV19, the J gene TRBJ2-3, with D perhaps TRBD2 (5 bases). The V end lost 3 bases, the J end lost 2 bases, and 9 bases lay between the germline ends. The CDR3 sequence is 14 residues long. CDR1 and CDR2 from the germline V gene are LNHDA and SQIVND (reference sequence). In nucleotides, the CDR3 is TGTGCCAGTAGTATTGGTCGGGACACAGATACGCAGTATTTT. Translation gives CASSIGRDTDTQYF.